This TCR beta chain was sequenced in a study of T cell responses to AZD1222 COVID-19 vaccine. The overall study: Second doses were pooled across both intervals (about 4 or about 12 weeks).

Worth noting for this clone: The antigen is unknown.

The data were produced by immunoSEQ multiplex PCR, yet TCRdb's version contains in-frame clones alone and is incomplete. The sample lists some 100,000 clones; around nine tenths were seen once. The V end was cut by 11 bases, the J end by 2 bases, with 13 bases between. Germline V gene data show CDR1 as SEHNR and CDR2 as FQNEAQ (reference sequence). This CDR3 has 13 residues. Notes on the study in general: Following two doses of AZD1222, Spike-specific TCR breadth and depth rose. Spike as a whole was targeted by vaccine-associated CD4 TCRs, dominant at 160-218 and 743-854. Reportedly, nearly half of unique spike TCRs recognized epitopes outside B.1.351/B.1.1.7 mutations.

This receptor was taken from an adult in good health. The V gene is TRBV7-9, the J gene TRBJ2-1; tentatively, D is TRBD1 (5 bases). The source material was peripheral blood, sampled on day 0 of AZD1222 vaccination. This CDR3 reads CAGRQGAYNEQFF. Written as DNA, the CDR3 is TGTGCCGGCCGGCAAGGGGCCTACAATGAGCAGTTCTTC.